The 2 T cell receptor beta chains presented below share a single source sample, sequenced in a study of T cells in Graves' hyperthyroidism and ophthalmopathy. Amplified regions were TCR beta CDR3 sequences from RNA transcripts. TCR CDR3 underwent first-round RT-PCR with the HTBI primer set. TCRdb reprocessed the multiplex PCR reads with MiXCR, giving one entry per CDR3 protein. The table shows a few hundred thousand distinct CDR3 sequences, with roughly 14% occurring only once. Specimen: blood. These receptors came from a woman aged 35 to 49 with Graves' hyperthyroidism that later progressed to Graves' ophthalmopathy.

This clonotype has a count of ten or more. The chain is built from TRBV20-1 and TRBJ1-1, with 7 bases fitting TRBD1. Looked up from germline, CDR1 is DFQATT and CDR2 is SNEGSKA (reference sequence). CDR3 length: 15 residues. The junction had 10 bases not matched to a gene; V was cut back by 0 bases and J by 6 bases. CDR3 loop: CSARDSRGSGSEAFF. In nucleotides, the CDR3 is TGCAGTGCTAGAGATAGCAGGGGGAGCGGGTCTGAAGCTTTCTTT.

This chain links TRBV27 with TRBJ2-1; D is unclear. Germline CDR1 is MNHEY and CDR2 is SMNVEV (reference sequence). This CDR3 contains 16 residues. The V gene lost 6 bases and the J gene lost 7 bases, with 22 bases spanning the gap. The CDR3 spells CASSRQAEVGFNEQFF. In DNA form, the CDR3 reads TGTGCCAGCAGCCGACAAGCCGAGGTCGGTTTTAATGAGCAGTTCTTC.